One sample yielded the 32 T cell receptor beta chains listed below, sequenced in a study of T cells in Graves' hyperthyroidism and ophthalmopathy. Authors of the study amplified TCR beta CDR3 regions from RNA transcripts. HTBI primers were used for first-round RT-PCR of the TCR CDR3. One entry per CDR3 protein, called by TCRdb with MiXCR from the multiplex PCR reads. The table includes roughly 350,000 distinct CDR3 sequences, over 11% detected once. The sample was blood. The receptors derive from a woman in her 30s with Graves' hyperthyroidism.

This clonotype was counted at least ten times. The chain joins TRBV2 to TRBJ1-2; the D is unclear. V lost 8 bases and J lost 2, with 12 bases in between. CDR3 length: 13 amino acids. The germline CDR1 and CDR2 sequences are SNHLY and FYNNEI. CDR3 bases: TGTGCCAGCCCTACACAAGGGAACTATGGCTACACCTTC. It is translated as CASPTQGNYGYTF.

This clonotype was seen once. The chain has TRBV12-5 and TRBJ1-6, with D unclear. The germline V and J ends were trimmed by 1 base and 8 bases, with 3 bases remaining between them. CDR3 length: 12 amino acids. Per the germline V gene, CDR1 is LGHNT and CDR2 is FRNRAP. This chain's CDR3 is CASGLDDSPLHF. The CDR3, as DNA: TGTGCTAGTGGTTTGGACGATTCACCCCTCCACTTT. Based on the CDR3 plus reference TRBV12-5 and TRBJ1-6, the full variable domain is DARVTQTPRHKVTEMGQEVTMRCQPILGHNTVFWYRQTMMQGLELLAYFRNRAPLDDSGMPKDRFSAEMPDATLATLKIQPSEPRDSAVYFCASGLDDSPLHFGNGTRLTVT.

The genes are TRBV20-1 and TRBJ2-3, with 8 bases matching TRBD2. The V segment lost 3 bases and the J segment 4 bases; nucleotides outside the gene matches: 6. Germline loops: CDR1 DFQATT, CDR2 SNEGSKA (reference sequence). The CDR3 loop spans 14 amino acids. The CDR3 region has the DNA TGCAGTGCTAGTAGCGGGATGCGGGCAGATACGCAGTATTTT. It is translated as CSASSGMRADTQYF.

The sample holds a few counts of this clonotype. This chain's CDR3 is CASIPGQGPTDTQYF. The CDR3 DNA is TGTGCCAGCATCCCGGGACAGGGTCCCACAGATACGCAGTATTTT. V is TRBV12-3 or TRBV12-4 and J is TRBJ2-3; 9 positions agree with TRBD1. With V trimmed by 7 bases and J by 2 bases, 7 bases remained unmatched. There are 15 residues in the CDR3.

The V call is TRBV10-3, the J call TRBJ1-1; D unresolved. Germline lookup yields CDR1 ENHRY and CDR2 SYGVKD. V lost 3 bases and J lost 0, with 14 bases in between. CDR3 length: 16 residues. CDR3 sequence reads: CAISEASAGVNTEAFF. The DNA for the CDR3 is TGTGCCATCAGTGAAGCTTCGGCAGGAGTGAACACTGAAGCTTTCTTT.

The chain uses TRBV7-9 and TRBJ2-2, with 7 bases aligning to TRBD2. V trimming: 5 bases; J trimming: 5 bases; junction bases outside the gene matches: 8. Germline CDR1 and CDR2: SEHNR and FQNEAQ (reference sequence). The CDR3 is 15 amino acids. CDR3 sequence (DNA): TGTGCCAGCAGCCGCGGGGAGGGATTTACCGGGGAGCTGTTTTTT. It yields the protein CASSRGEGFTGELFF.

A word on this clonotype: The germline gene is not matched at one end of the junction; a read error may be the cause. J is TRBJ1-5 and V is TRBV7-7; D is ambiguous. This CDR3 has 16 amino acids. CDR1 and CDR2 (germline): SSHAT, FNYEAQ (reference sequence). The CDR3 DNA sequence: TGTGCTAGCAGCACCAGACGGACTGATAGCAATCAGCCCCAGCATTTT. Translating it yields CASSTRRTDSNQPQHF.

The chain has TRBV29-1 and TRBJ2-2; D remains ambiguous. CDR1 and CDR2 (germline): SQVTM, ANQGSEA. The CDR3 extends over 13 amino acids. V lost 7 bases, J lost 1 base, and 10 bases lay in between. The CDR3 region is CSALIMNTGELFF. DNA of the CDR3: TGCAGCGCTTTAATAATGAACACCGGGGAGCTGTTTTTT.

This clonotype was observed a few times. Germline is not matched at one junction end, which may reflect a read error. Here the CDR3 reads CATSPQTGAPGELVF. The CDR3 DNA reads as TGTGCCACCTCACCCCAGACAGGGGCACCCGGGGAGCTGGTTTTT. The gene calls are TRBV24-1 and TRBJ2-2; 8 positions match TRBD1. The CDR3 contains 15 residues. CDR1 and CDR2 from the germline V gene are KGHDR and SFDVKD.

This clonotype was seen at least ten times. The chain has TRBV5-5 and TRBJ1-2, with no clear D. From germline, CDR1 is SGHKS and CDR2 YYEKEE (reference sequence). This CDR3 has 14 amino acids. Trimming left V 2 bases short and J 8 bases short, with 16 bases between. CDR3 nucleotides: TGTGCCAGCAGCTTCCTCAACGACCTTCGGGGCTACACCTTC. Its translation is CASSFLNDLRGYTF.

This clonotype was picked up many times. The chain has TRBV7-8 and TRBJ2-5; 8 bases are shared with TRBD1. The germline gives CDR1 SGHVS, CDR2 FQNEAQ. V shed 4 bases and J 1 base; nucleotides not matched to a gene: 5. The CDR3 runs 15 residues. CDR3: CASSYGTGLQETQYF. The CDR3 region has the DNA TGTGCCAGCAGCTATGGGACAGGACTCCAAGAGACCCAGTACTTC.

The sample holds many counts of this clonotype. The rearrangement joins TRBV28 to TRBJ2-3; no clear D gene. CDR1 and CDR2 (germline): MDHEN, SYDVKM. Trimming pared 7 bases from V and 1 base from J, leaving 9 bases between. The CDR3 length is 13 residues. Here the CDR3 DNA reads TGTGCCAGCACTAATGAGGGCACAGATACGCAGTATTTT. Its translation is CASTNEGTDTQYF.

This clonotype was counted at least ten times. This chain's CDR3 is CATSRSSTLNTEAFF. CDR3 DNA sequence: TGTGCCACCAGCAGATCATCCACGTTGAACACTGAAGCTTTCTTT. The chain carries TRBV15 and TRBJ1-1; no clear D gene. CDR1 and CDR2 (germline): LNHNV, YYDKDF (reference sequence). The CDR3 covers 15 residues. With 2 bases removed from V and 0 bases from J, the gap between germline ends came to 10 bases. The entire variable domain, with the rest obtained from reference TRBV15 and TRBJ1-1, is as follows: DAMVIQNPRYQVTQFGKPVTLSCSQTLNHNVMYWYQQKSSQAPKLLFHYYDKDFNNEADTPDNFQSRRPNTSFCFLDIRSPGLGDTAMYLCATSRSSTLNTEAFFGQGTRLTVV.

This clonotype was observed a few times. The chain has TRBV29-1 and TRBJ2-1; 11 positions match TRBD2. This CDR3 is built from 16 residues. Germline-derived CDR1 and CDR2 are SQVTM and ANQGSEA. Trimming cost V 5 bases and J 0 bases; bases outside gene matches: 6. CDR3 protein: CSVRLAGYNSYNEQFF. DNA of the CDR3: TGCAGCGTTCGACTAGCGGGATACAACTCCTACAATGAGCAGTTCTTC.

This clonotype came up many times. V is TRBV27 and J is TRBJ1-5; 7 bases are a match to TRBD1. The CDR3 is made up of 14 amino acids. J lost 5 bases, V lost 5 bases, and 6 bases had no gene match. The germline CDR1 and CDR2 sequences are MNHEY and SMNVEV (reference sequence). The CDR3 DNA sequence: TGTGCCAGCAGTCGCGACAGGGATGATCAGCCCCAGCATTTT. Translation: CASSRDRDDQPQHF.

Worth noting for this clonotype: The final CDR3 position lacks the conserved phenylalanine or tryptophan, pointing to a likely read error. The rearrangement links TRBV30 to TRBJ1-5, with D possibly TRBD1 on 5 matching bases. The CDR3 length is 17 residues. V was clipped by 2 bases and J by 0 bases, with 17 bases between them. Germline V CDR1 and CDR2: GTSNPN, SVGIG (reference sequence). The CDR3 reads CAWSIGQGRLSNQPQHL. The CDR3 DNA reads TGTGCCTGGAGTATCGGACAAGGCCGACTTAGCAATCAGCCCCAGCATTTG.

The rearrangement uses TRBV2 and TRBJ2-2; D perhaps matches TRBD2 (6 bases). This CDR3 has 20 amino acids. Trimming left V 6 bases short and J 1 base short, with 27 bases between. The V gene's germline CDR1 is SNHLY and CDR2 FYNNEI. CDR3 DNA: TGTGCCAGCAGCCTCGGGGGACTCCGATCTGCCCAGCGGAACACCGGGGAGCTGTTTTTT. Its translation: CASSLGGLRSAQRNTGELFF.

This clonotype occurred a few times. The genes are TRBV7-3 and TRBJ2-5, with TRBD1 matching over 7 bases. Trimming removed 1 base from V and 5 bases from J; junction bases left unmatched: 4. This CDR3 is 14 amino acids long. Germline lookup yields CDR1 SGHTA and CDR2 FQGTGA. The CDR3 DNA reads as TGTGCCAGCAGCTTAAATGGCAGGGGGGAGACCCAGTACTTC. It codes for CASSLNGRGETQYF.

Comment on this clonotype: Since a much larger clone is just one base distant, this may be a read error. The rearrangement joins TRBV3-1 to TRBJ2-2, with D perhaps TRBD1 (6 bases). The length of the CDR3 is 14 residues. Germline CDR1 is LGHDT and CDR2 is YNNKEL (reference sequence). CDR3 region: CASSHRGGSGKLFF. The DNA for the CDR3 is TGTGCCAGCAGCCATAGAGGGGGTTCCGGGAAGCTGTTTTTT.

This sequence joins TRBV29-1 and TRBJ1-2; D call uncertain. V shed 4 bases and J shed 7 bases, with 10 bases lying between them. This CDR3 has 11 residues. Germline CDR1 reads SQVTM; CDR2 reads ANQGSEA. CDR3 in amino acids: CSVVRSGGYTF. The DNA of the CDR3 is TGCAGCGTTGTCCGTTCGGGTGGCTACACCTTC.

The V gene is TRBV11-2, the J gene TRBJ2-2; D is possibly TRBD1 (6 bases). Germline V gives CDR1 SGHAT, CDR2 FQNNGV. Trimming left V 0 bases short and J 4 bases short, with 12 bases between. The CDR3 length is 16 residues. The CDR3 coding sequence is TGTGCCAGCAGCTTAGAAACGGGACAATTCACCGGGGAGCTGTTTTTT. Its translation: CASSLETGQFTGELFF.

This chain links TRBV9 with TRBJ2-2, with 8 nucleotides matching TRBD2. There are 17 residues in the CDR3. V trimming: 4 bases; J trimming: 1 base; junction bases outside the gene matches: 9. Germline-derived CDR1 and CDR2 are SGDLS and YYNGEE. The CDR3 sequence is CASSIPGAGGNTGELFF. CDR3 coding DNA: TGTGCCAGCAGCATCCCCGGGGCGGGAGGGAACACCGGGGAGCTGTTTTTT.

The V gene is TRBV7-2, the J gene TRBJ2-7; 8 nucleotides align to TRBD2. Trimming at V came to 5 bases and at J to 5 bases, leaving 8 bases not matched to a gene. The CDR3 is 14 amino acids. The germline CDR1 and CDR2 sequences are SGHTA and FQGNSA. The CDR3 region has the DNA TGTGCCAGCAGCCCGGGACTAGTGGTACACGAGCAGTACTTC. The encoded protein is CASSPGLVVHEQYF.

This clonotype was detected only a few times. J is TRBJ2-3 and V is TRBV6-1; 8 nucleotides line up with TRBD1. Germline CDR1 and CDR2: MNHNS and SASEGT. The CDR3 length is 15 residues. V gave up 3 bases and J gave up 3 bases; unmatched junction bases: 5. The CDR3 DNA reads TGTGCCAGCAGTGACCCCAGGGGGCGAACAGATACGCAGTATTTT. Translating gives CASSDPRGRTDTQYF.

In its sample, this clonotype was seen many times. The chain has TRBV7-9 and TRBJ2-7; 7 bases are a match to TRBD2. Germline CDR1 and CDR2: SEHNR and FQNEAQ (reference sequence). Trimming cost V 5 bases and J 5 bases; bases outside gene matches: 15. The CDR3 extends over 16 amino acids. The CDR3 sequence is CASSPPWREGLHEQYF. The CDR3 DNA sequence: TGTGCCAGCAGCCCCCCTTGGAGGGAGGGCCTTCACGAGCAGTACTTC.

In this sample, this clonotype turned up many times. The genes are TRBV28 and TRBJ1-5; D is possibly TRBD1 (5 bases). V was shortened by 3 bases and J by 3 bases, with 9 bases between the two germline ends. Germline CDR1 MDHEN, CDR2 SYDVKM. This CDR3 spans 14 amino acids. CDR3 nucleotide sequence: TGTGCCAGCAGTTTTAGGGGCCACAATCAGCCCCAGCATTTT. It encodes CASSFRGHNQPQHF.

This clonotype was seen only a few times. The rearrangement joins TRBV27 to TRBJ2-4; D remains ambiguous. With 6 bases removed from V and 2 bases from J, the gap between germline ends came to 5 bases. The CDR3 has 12 residues. From germline, CDR1 is MNHEY and CDR2 SMNVEV (reference sequence). The CDR3 loop is CASRSTKNIQYF. The DNA for the CDR3 is TGTGCCAGCAGGTCGACCAAAAACATTCAGTACTTC.

This clonotype was counted between two and nine times. CDR3 coding DNA: TGTGCCAGTAAAAAGGGAAAGGGAATAATCGTCACTGAAGCTTTCTTT. Amino acids: CASKKGKGIIVTEAFF. This sequence joins TRBV19 and TRBJ1-1, with D unclear. The CDR3 contains 16 residues. Per germline, CDR1 LNHDA and CDR2 SQIVND (reference sequence). The ends were cut back, 7 bases at V and 4 bases at J, with 22 bases in the middle.

The CDR3 region is CASSQAHRGPTVNQPQHF. DNA of the CDR3: TGCGCCAGCAGCCAAGCCCACCGCGGGCCGACAGTAAATCAGCCCCAGCATTTT. The chain carries TRBV4-1 and TRBJ1-5; D possibly corresponds to TRBD1 (5 bases). From germline, CDR1 is MGHRA and CDR2 YSYEKL. Between the trimmed V and J ends, which lost 1 base and 4 bases, there was a span of 20 bases. The CDR3 totals 18 residues.

This clonotype was found many times. The J gene is TRBJ2-7, the V gene TRBV28; D gene unclear. The CDR3 contains 15 residues. Germline V gives CDR1 MDHEN, CDR2 SYDVKM. V lost 6 bases, J lost 2 bases, and 17 bases lay in between. CDR3 DNA sequence: TGTGCCAGCAGCAATACCTTCCCAGGACCCTACGAGCAGTACTTC. It codes for CASSNTFPGPYEQYF.

In its sample, this clonotype was seen many times. The chain joins TRBV5-1 to TRBJ2-2; D is tentatively TRBD1 or TRBD2 (5 bases each). Trimming took off 7 bases at V and 1 base at J, with 17 bases between the two ends. CDR1 and CDR2 from the germline V gene are SGHRS and YFSETQ. CDR3 length: 16 residues. CDR3 in DNA: TGCGCCAGCGCCGACAGCGGTAAACTGAACACCGGGGAGCTGTTTTTT. Its protein product is CASADSGKLNTGELFF.

The chain is built from TRBV3-1 and TRBJ2-1; D unclear. V shed 1 base and J shed 5 bases, with 9 bases lying between them. Germline loops: CDR1 LGHDT, CDR2 YNNKEL (reference sequence). The CDR3 is 14 amino acids. This chain's CDR3 is CASSQALVDNEQFF. As DNA, the CDR3 is TGTGCCAGCAGCCAAGCACTTGTGGACAATGAGCAGTTCTTC.